One T cell receptor (beta chain) is described in this entry. The DNA ends 3 residues before the CDR3 does, and the rest of the CDR3 is filled in from the germline J gene. This entry belongs to a study of T cells in women clearing cervical HPV infection. CDR3 length: 13 residues. The germline gives CDR1 MNHEY, CDR2 SVGEGT. Some clones are missing from TCRdb's copy, which holds only in-frame ones; the method was immunoSEQ multiplex PCR. The sample has about 39,000 clones, and its top ten clones hold just under 6.5%. The receptor's source is a woman between 18 and 70 years old with a cervical HPV16 infection that either progressed to CIN3+ or cleared (not recorded which). Source material: blood buffy coat. The chain is built from TRBV6-2 or TRBV6-3 and TRBJ1-2; D might be TRBD1 (5 bases). CDR3 amino acids: CASSYSDTYDYTF. CDR3 DNA, as far as it was read: TGTGCCAGCAGTTACTCGGACACCTACGAC.